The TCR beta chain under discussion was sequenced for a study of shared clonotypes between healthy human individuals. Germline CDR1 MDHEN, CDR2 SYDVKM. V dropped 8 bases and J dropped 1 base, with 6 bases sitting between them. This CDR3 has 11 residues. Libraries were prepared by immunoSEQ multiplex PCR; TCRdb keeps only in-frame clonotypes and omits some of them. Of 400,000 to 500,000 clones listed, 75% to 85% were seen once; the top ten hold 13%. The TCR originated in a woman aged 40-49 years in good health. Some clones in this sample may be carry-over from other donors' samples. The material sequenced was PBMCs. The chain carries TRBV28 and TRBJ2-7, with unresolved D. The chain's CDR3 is CASGVSYEQYF. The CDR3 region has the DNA TGTGCCAGCGGGGTATCCTACGAGCAGTACTTC.